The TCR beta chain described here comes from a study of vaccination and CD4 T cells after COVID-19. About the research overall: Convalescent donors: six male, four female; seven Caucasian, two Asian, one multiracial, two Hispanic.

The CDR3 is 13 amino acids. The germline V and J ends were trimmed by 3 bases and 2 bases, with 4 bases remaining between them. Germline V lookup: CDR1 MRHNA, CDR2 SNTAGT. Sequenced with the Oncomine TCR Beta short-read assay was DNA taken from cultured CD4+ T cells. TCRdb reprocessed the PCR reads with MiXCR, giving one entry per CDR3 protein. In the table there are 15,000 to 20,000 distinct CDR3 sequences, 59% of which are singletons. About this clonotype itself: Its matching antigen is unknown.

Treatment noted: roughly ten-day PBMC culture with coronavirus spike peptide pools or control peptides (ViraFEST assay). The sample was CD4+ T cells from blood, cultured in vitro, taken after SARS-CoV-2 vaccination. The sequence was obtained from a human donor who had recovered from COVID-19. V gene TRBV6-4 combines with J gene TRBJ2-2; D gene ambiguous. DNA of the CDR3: TGTGCCAGCAGTGAACACAACACCGGGGAGCTGTTTTTT. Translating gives CASSEHNTGELFF.